This is a list of T cell receptor beta chains from one sample in a study of blood T cell repertoires in COVID-19. The protocol was immunoSEQ multiplex PCR, while the TCRdb copy is restricted to in-frame clones and leaves out a portion. The repertoire holds 400,000 to 450,000 clones, with 86% as singletons. What was sequenced was peripheral blood. All receptors come from a woman under 40 with active or convalescent COVID-19. The conserved cysteine and the conserved F or W are not part of the CDR3 here.

cdr3_length v_call cdr3_aa
10 TRBV15 ATSRAQYEQY
12 TRBV19 ASGQRSYNSPLH
13 TRBV14 ASSQGTGATGELF
16 TRBV27 ASTQREDRKPSNQPQH
15 TRBV5-1 ASSLGGTPRGAGELF
14 TRBV23-1 ASSQSRGGPNTEAF
14 TRBV18 ASSPPTLTSTDTQY
11 TRBV2 ASSWALNQPQH
10 TRBV24-1 ATSRGTDTQY
12 TRBV19 ASSWSLNTGELF
13 TRBV5-1 ASSLWGTSTDTQY
11 TRBV30 AWTSGHSYEQY
12 TRBV3-1/TRBV3-2 ASSHGQVNQPQH
13 TRBV30 AWIPRSRTNYGYT
12 TRBV19 ASRQGAGNSPLH
13 TRBV28 ASSYTLRGNYGYT
14 TRBV6-2/TRBV6-3 ASSPYGVYSNQPQH
18 TRBV10-3 AISESIIGFDNPSRQPQH
14 TRBV7-8 ASSSKPGQLYNEQF
12 TRBV18 ASSPPDRIRGYT
14 TRBV7-2 ASSLVASANTGELF
13 TRBV6-5 ASSYNWGGEYEQY
13 TRBV9 ASSVDRAGTGELF
12 TRBV7-9 ASSLTGGVEKLF
13 TRBV6-1 ASSDSTGGRNTIY
13 TRBV4-1 ASSQGAGALDGYT
13 TRBV2 ASSFDSVWNYGYT
14 TRBV3-1/TRBV3-2 ASSQEGRGGFDTQY
11 TRBV3-1/TRBV3-2 ASSLKGGTEAF
12 TRBV3-1/TRBV3-2 ASSQLLSGNTIY
11 TRBV28 ASSFAEGYGYT
9 TRBV20-1 SASDHGELF
12 TRBV6-6 ASSYIGGGQPQH
11 TRBV6-5 ASSARSNTEAF
13 TRBV2 ASSSRDRVAYEQY
13 TRBV11-1 ASSLGTGANQPQH
15 TRBV5-5 ASSRGSGRGSYNEQF
15 TRBV19 ASSKQGTGGYTGELF
13 TRBV19 ASSSGGGGEDGYT
13 TRBV5-1 ASSLGTGTEGGYT
14 TRBV18 ASSRTSDTNTGELF
13 TRBV6-1 ASSDGTGGSYEQY
15 TRBV7-7 ASSLVSGTGNTGELF
13 TRBV5-1 ASSFMTGVRTEAF
13 TRBV9 ASSDGTSVYNEQF
14 TRBV4-1 ASSQDGPRAGYEQY
12 TRBV6-5 ASSSGQSNYGYT
12 TRBV5-1 ASSPGHYLDEQF